The 25 T cell receptor beta chains below come from one sample, sequenced in a study of shared clonotypes between healthy human individuals. Produced via immunoSEQ multiplex PCR; TCRdb's table is partial and in-frame only. This table holds millions of clones, over 85% found once. The sequencing sample was made of naive CD4+ T cells from PBMCs. The subset here: CD45RA+ positively selected. The receptor set was obtained from a man between 18 and 29 years old in good health. Some clones in this sample may be carry-over from other donors' samples.

V and J are TRBV2 and TRBJ2-5; no firm D call. CDR3 length: 13 amino acids. Germline V gene sequence: CDR1 SNHLY, CDR2 FYNNEI. Trimming took off 4 bases at V and 0 bases at J, with 6 bases between the two ends. CDR3 DNA: TGTGCCAGCAGTGTTTGGGACCAAGAGACCCAGTACTTC. Amino acids: CASSVWDQETQYF.

This clone was observed a few times. The J gene is TRBJ1-1, the V gene TRBV19, with 7 bases aligning to TRBD1. Germline-derived CDR1 and CDR2 are LNHDA and SQIVND (reference sequence). The V segment lost 5 bases and the J segment 11 bases; nucleotides outside the gene matches: 14. The length of the CDR3 is 14 residues. CDR3 bases: TGTGCCAGTAGTCTACCTCAAGGGAGGGGGCATGCTTTCTTT. Encoded protein: CASSLPQGRGHAFF.

The chain has TRBV9 and TRBJ2-1; the D gene is possibly TRBD1 (6 bases). Germline loops: CDR1 SGDLS, CDR2 YYNGEE. This CDR3 comprises 14 residues. V lost 0 bases and J 8 bases, leaving 12 bases between the germline ends. For the CDR3, the DNA is TGTGCCAGCAGCGTAGCCCCAGGGGTATATGAGCAGTTCTTC. It specifies CASSVAPGVYEQFF.

DNA of the CDR3: TGTGCCAGCAGTGCAGTCACAACGAACACTGAAGCTTTCTTT. Amino acid sequence: CASSAVTTNTEAFF. This chain uses TRBV6-1 with TRBJ1-1, with D unresolved. Trimming removed 4 bases at V and 1 base at J, with 10 bases between. Germline CDR1 is MNHNS and CDR2 is SASEGT. The CDR3 is 14 residues long.

This clone appeared a few times. The chain joins TRBV5-1 to TRBJ1-2; D is unresolved. Trimming left V 0 bases short and J 2 bases short, with 11 bases between. Germline V lookup: CDR1 SGHRS, CDR2 YFSETQ. CDR3 length equals 15 residues. CDR3 region: CASSLAFGSNYGYTF. For the CDR3, the DNA is TGCGCCAGCAGCTTGGCCTTCGGATCGAACTATGGCTACACCTTC.

The chain recombines TRBV7-9 with TRBJ2-6; D unclear. V lost 1 base, J lost 2 bases, and 9 bases lay in between. Germline V gene lookup returns CDR1 SEHNR and CDR2 FQNEAQ (reference sequence). CDR3 length equals 16 residues. CDR3 protein: CASSLDPSPGANVLTF. CDR3 sequence (DNA): TGTGCCAGCAGCTTAGATCCGTCACCTGGGGCCAACGTCCTGACTTTC.

J is TRBJ1-3 and V is TRBV6-1, with D uncertain. The CDR3 covers 13 residues. V was pared by 7 bases and J by 4 bases, with 11 bases between. The V gene's germline CDR1 is MNHNS and CDR2 SASEGT. Here the CDR3 reads CASTTGWGNTIYF. For the CDR3, the DNA is TGTGCCAGCACGACGGGGTGGGGAAACACCATATATTTT.

V usage is TRBV19 and J usage is TRBJ2-5, with 9 bases lining up with TRBD1. V was pared by 5 bases and J by 5 bases, with 9 bases of the junction left unmatched. CDR1 and CDR2 from the germline V gene are LNHDA and SQIVND (reference sequence). This CDR3 contains 15 residues. CDR3 coding DNA: TGTGCCAGTAGTTCTTTCCGGGACAGGGAGGAGACCCAGTACTTC. Translating gives CASSSFRDREETQYF.

In regard to this clone: The junction differs from germline at one of its ends, possibly a read error. The genes are TRBV6-1 and TRBJ2-1, with D possibly TRBD1 on 6 matching bases. CDR3 length equals 12 residues. Germline loops: CDR1 MNHNS, CDR2 SASEGT. The CDR3 sequence: CASQTRDNEQFF. The CDR3 DNA follows: TGTGCCAGCCAGACAAGGGACAACGAGCAGTTCTTC.

The gene calls are TRBV27 and TRBJ1-4; TRBD1 agrees at 7 bases. V lost 6 bases and J lost 8; bases outside the gene matches: 9. CDR3 length: 14 residues. Germline V gene lookup returns CDR1 MNHEY and CDR2 SMNVEV (reference sequence). The CDR3 DNA is TGTGCCAGCAGCCAGGAGGGGGCGGGGGAAAAACTGTTTTTT. Its protein product is CASSQEGAGEKLFF.

This chain joins TRBV7-3 and TRBJ2-5, with 9 positions matching TRBD1. Unmatched junction bases numbered 9, after V lost 3 bases and J lost 4 bases. This CDR3 contains 16 residues. Germline CDR1 reads SGHTA; CDR2 reads FQGTGA. The CDR3 spells CASSLGTGRIGETQYF. The CDR3 coding sequence is TGTGCCAGCAGCTTGGGGACAGGGCGGATAGGAGAGACCCAGTACTTC.

The genes are TRBV19 and TRBJ1-2; D might be TRBD1 (6 bases). In germline, CDR1 is LNHDA, CDR2 SQIVND (reference sequence). V lost 4 bases to trimming and J lost 3 bases, with 9 bases between them. This CDR3 spans 13 amino acids. The CDR3 DNA reads as TGTGCCAGTAGTAGGGACATGGACTATGGCTACACCTTC. This codes for CASSRDMDYGYTF.

This sequence joins TRBV9 and TRBJ2-7; TRBD1 agrees at 7 bases. Germline V CDR1 and CDR2: SGDLS, YYNGEE. J gave up 3 bases and V 4 bases, and 10 bases lay outside the gene matches. CDR3 length equals 15 residues. CDR3 in DNA: TGTGCCAGCAGCCGAAGGTCGGGGACAGACTACGAGCAGTACTTC. Translated: CASSRRSGTDYEQYF.

The gene calls are TRBV9 and TRBJ1-2; 12 bases are a match to TRBD1. Germline trimming cut 0 bases from V and 7 bases from J; bases unmatched to any gene: 7. CDR3 length: 16 residues. CDR1 SGDLS and CDR2 YYNGEE come from the germline V gene. The CDR3 spells CASSVEWGQGASGYTF. CDR3 DNA sequence: TGTGCCAGCAGCGTAGAGTGGGGACAGGGGGCAAGTGGCTACACCTTC.

This clone showed up just once. This rearrangement joins TRBV30 to TRBJ1-5; unclear D gene. The CDR3 extends over 14 amino acids. CDR1 is GTSNPN and CDR2 is SVGIG in the germline V gene (reference sequence). V shed 1 base and J shed 9 bases, with 16 bases lying between them. The CDR3 here is CAWSEGRMLRPQHF. The CDR3 DNA sequence: TGTGCCTGGAGTGAGGGAAGGATGCTTCGGCCCCAGCATTTT.

This chain uses TRBV5-1 with TRBJ2-3; a weak D match, TRBD1 (6 bases). This CDR3 comprises 14 residues. The V gene lost 2 bases and the J gene lost 6 bases, with 13 bases spanning the gap. Germline CDR1 and CDR2: SGHRS and YFSETQ. The CDR3 sequence is CASSFTGLSDTQYF. The CDR3 region has the DNA TGCGCCAGCAGCTTTACAGGGTTGTCCGATACGCAGTATTTT.

This sequence joins TRBV4-2 and TRBJ2-7; 8 nucleotides agree with TRBD1. With V trimmed by 1 base and J by 6 bases, 5 bases remained unmatched. Germline V gene sequence: CDR1 LGHNA, CDR2 YNFKEQ. The CDR3 runs 14 residues. The DNA for the CDR3 is TGTGCCAGCAGCCAAGCCAGGGGGCTGAGCGAGCAGTACTTC. Protein sequence: CASSQARGLSEQYF.

The V call is TRBV5-1, the J call TRBJ2-7; TRBD1 or TRBD2 may be the D gene (5 bases each). CDR3 length: 16 amino acids. V lost 7 bases to trimming and J lost 6 bases, with 26 bases between them. Per germline, CDR1 SGHRS and CDR2 YFSETQ. CDR3 residues: CASSGFGRVGDGEQYF. For the CDR3, the DNA is TGCGCCAGCTCAGGGTTCGGACGGGTCGGGGATGGCGAGCAGTACTTC.

The chain carries TRBV5-1 and TRBJ2-2; TRBD1 matches 8 bases. The CDR3 is 16 residues long. V shed 1 base, J shed 6 bases, and the junction held 8 bases outside the gene matches. CDR1 and CDR2 from the germline V gene are SGHRS and YFSETQ. CDR3 DNA sequence: TGCGCCAGCAGCTTGTTCGTTCCAGGGGGCTCCGGGGAGCTGTTTTTT. Translated, it gives CASSLFVPGGSGELFF.

Here the CDR3 DNA reads TGTGCCAGCAGCTCCCAAACATGGTACAATGAGCAGTTCTTC. Amino acids: CASSSQTWYNEQFF. This chain uses TRBV7-2 with TRBJ2-1; D is ambiguous. Trimming stripped 4 bases from V and 4 bases from J, with 11 bases between. CDR3 length equals 14 residues. CDR1 is SGHTA and CDR2 is FQGNSA in the germline V gene.

The V call is TRBV5-1, the J call TRBJ2-5, with D unresolved. In germline, CDR1 is SGHRS, CDR2 YFSETQ. Trimming took off 5 bases at V and 5 bases at J, with 10 bases between the two ends. This CDR3 is 12 amino acids long. The CDR3 bases are TGCGCCAGCAGGGGTAGCCGGGAGACCCAGTACTTC. Protein sequence: CASRGSRETQYF.

Comment on this clone: The sample holds other DNA sequences that translate to the same CDR3. The chain joins TRBV7-3 to TRBJ2-2, with D tentatively TRBD2 (5 bases). The CDR3 totals 14 residues. The germline CDR1 and CDR2 sequences are SGHTA and FQGTGA. V lost 5 bases and J 3 bases, leaving 10 bases between the germline ends. CDR3 amino acids: CASSPGLHTGELFF. CDR3 DNA sequence: TGTGCCAGCAGCCCCGGACTTCACACCGGGGAGCTGTTTTTT.

This chain links TRBV10-3 with TRBJ2-7; 10 nucleotides agree with TRBD1. CDR1 and CDR2 (germline): ENHRY, SYGVKD. The CDR3 contains 17 residues. Trimming took 3 bases from V and 0 from J; bases not matched to a gene: 8. The CDR3 region is CAISDRLRQGASYEQYF. The CDR3, as DNA: TGTGCCATCAGTGATCGACTCAGACAGGGGGCCTCCTACGAGCAGTACTTC.

The chain uses TRBV20-1 and TRBJ1-5; D not certain. Germline V gene sequence: CDR1 DFQATT, CDR2 SNEGSKA (reference sequence). CDR3 length: 11 residues. Trimming removed 0 bases from V and 12 bases from J, with 9 bases in between. CDR3 nucleotide sequence: TGCAGTGCTAGAGACAAGCGGAACCAGCATTTT. Its protein is CSARDKRNQHF.

V and J are TRBV6-1 and TRBJ2-7; tentatively, D is TRBD1 (6 bases). The V and J ends lost 7 bases and 7 bases respectively, with 17 bases between them. The germline CDR1 and CDR2 sequences are MNHNS and SASEGT. The CDR3 runs to 13 residues. The CDR3 here is CASTIWGLQEQYF. The CDR3, as DNA: TGTGCCAGCACCATTTGGGGGCTCCAAGAGCAGTACTTC.